Given below is one TCR beta chain in context. These data originate in a study of OX40 agonist ivuxolimab in advanced cancers. Study context: Among those treated, three patients had partial responses, one with hepatocellular carcinoma and two with cutaneous melanoma.

The ends were cut back, 3 bases at V and 0 bases at J, with 6 bases in the middle. CDR1 and CDR2 (germline): SGHTA, FQGNSA. This CDR3 comprises 14 residues. The repertoire was sequenced with immunoSEQ multiplex PCR; TCRdb's copy has only in-frame clones and lacks some. Of around 20,000 clones in the sample, 80% to 90% were seen once. The J gene is TRBJ1-5, the V gene TRBV7-2; D remains ambiguous. This sequence was found in an adult with an advanced solid tumor such as melanoma, head and neck, liver or kidney cancer. This specimen was CD4+ or CD8+ T cells sorted from blood, taken in a trial of the OX40 agonist ivuxolimab. The CDR3 is CASSFSDSNQPQHF. The CDR3 DNA sequence: TGTGCCAGCAGCTTCTCGGATAGCAATCAGCCCCAGCATTTT.